The 32 T cell receptor beta chains in this list originate from one sample, sequenced in a study of T cells in Graves' hyperthyroidism and ophthalmopathy. Amplified TCR beta CDR3 regions derived from RNA transcripts. HTBI primers were the set used in a first-round RT-PCR of the TCR CDR3. TCRdb passed the multiplex PCR reads through MiXCR, listing each CDR3 protein once. The table shows hundreds of thousands of distinct CDR3 sequences, with around 15% occurring only once. What was sequenced was blood. Receptors were obtained from a young woman with Graves' hyperthyroidism.

The V and J genes are TRBV29-1 and TRBJ2-1; the D call may be TRBD1 or TRBD2 (5 bases each). The CDR3 spans 14 residues. V gave up 1 base and J gave up 8 bases, with 15 bases separating them. Germline V lookup: CDR1 SQVTM, CDR2 ANQGSEA. The CDR3 region has the DNA TGCAGCGTTGAAGGGGGGAGTAGGGTCGATGAGCAGTTCTTC. Protein: CSVEGGSRVDEQFF.

This clonotype was found many times. The rearrangement links TRBV2 to TRBJ2-7; 9 bases map to TRBD2. V lost 7 bases, J lost 2 bases, and 3 bases stayed unmatched. Looked up from germline, CDR1 is SNHLY and CDR2 is FYNNEI. The CDR3 runs 13 residues. The CDR3 protein is CASTLAGAYEQYF. CDR3 DNA sequence: TGTGCCAGCACCTTAGCGGGAGCCTACGAGCAGTACTTC.

This clonotype was counted ten times or more. The chain carries TRBV7-9 and TRBJ2-7, with 7 positions matching TRBD1. This CDR3 contains 14 residues. Germline V CDR1 and CDR2: SEHNR, FQNEAQ (reference sequence). The trim removed 5 bases at V and 3 bases at J, leaving 7 bases unmatched. The CDR3 DNA reads as TGTGCCAGCAGCCCACGGACAGGAAACTACGAGCAGTACTTC. Translation gives CASSPRTGNYEQYF.

There are a few counts of this clonotype. The chain employs TRBV20-1 and TRBJ1-2; 7 bases fit TRBD1. From germline, CDR1 is DFQATT and CDR2 SNEGSKA (reference sequence). The CDR3 length is 14 residues. V trimming: 5 bases; J trimming: 4 bases; junction bases outside the gene matches: 10. DNA of the CDR3: TGCAGTGCTGCCCCGACAGGGTTGGGCTATGGCTACACCTTC. Amino acids: CSAAPTGLGYGYTF.

This clonotype was seen ten or more times. The rearrangement links TRBV11-2 to TRBJ2-1; no clear D. V lost 1 base and J 6 bases, leaving 4 bases between the germline ends. The CDR3 extends over 12 amino acids. CDR1 and CDR2 (germline): SGHAT, FQNNGV. CDR3 sequence: CASSLVSNEQFF. The CDR3 DNA reads TGTGCCAGCAGCTTAGTATCCAATGAGCAGTTCTTC.

This clonotype was counted ten times or more. This chain connects TRBV7-3 to TRBJ1-1, with D uncertain. The CDR3 sequence is 13 residues long. Germline-derived CDR1 and CDR2 are SGHTA and FQGTGA. Trimming left V 2 bases short and J 11 bases short, with 15 bases between. This CDR3 reads CASSLSAGSDAFF. For the CDR3, the DNA is TGTGCCAGCAGCTTATCAGCAGGTTCGGACGCTTTCTTT.

There are a few counts of this clonotype. The CDR3 bases are TGTGCCAGCAGCTTTGCTCGTGGGACAGGGGATGAAAAACTGTTTTTT. This codes for CASSFARGTGDEKLFF. The V call is TRBV5-8, the J call TRBJ1-4, with TRBD1 matching 10 bases. The ends lost 2 bases at V and 6 bases at J; junction bases unmatched: 7. Looked up from germline, CDR1 is SGHTS and CDR2 is YDEGEE. The CDR3 runs 16 residues.

The J gene is TRBJ1-1, the V gene TRBV12-3 or TRBV12-4, with 11 nucleotides matching TRBD1. V was clipped by 5 bases and J by 6 bases; unmatched bases: 14. This CDR3 spans 17 amino acids. The CDR3 nucleotides are TGTGCCAGCAGTCCCCTCTCCGGGACAGGGGGTTTCGCTGAAGCTTTCTTT. Translated, it gives CASSPLSGTGGFAEAFF.

Only a few counts were recorded for this clonotype. The V and J genes are TRBV18 and TRBJ2-7, with 9 bases lining up with TRBD1. V dropped 7 bases and J dropped 5; count of bases not matched to a gene: 9. The CDR3 totals 14 residues. CDR1 and CDR2 (germline): KGHSH, LQKENI. CDR3 sequence (DNA): TGTGCCAGCTTACCTGGGACAGGGATCCACGAGCAGTACTTC. Its translation: CASLPGTGIHEQYF.

This clonotype was recorded once. This may be a read error: a much more frequent sequence differs by one nucleotide. This CDR3 reads CAWGRFKDYGYTF. The CDR3 nucleotides are TGTGCCTGGGGGAGGTTCAAGGACTATGGCTACACCTTC. The genes are TRBV30 and TRBJ1-2, with D uncertain. The V end was cut by 5 bases, the J end by 3 bases, with 13 bases between. Looked up from germline, CDR1 is GTSNPN and CDR2 is SVGIG (reference sequence). The CDR3 totals 13 residues.

This clonotype was counted only a few times. This sequence joins TRBV6-5 and TRBJ2-7; D perhaps matches TRBD2 (5 bases). The CDR3 has 15 amino acids. CDR1 MNHEY and CDR2 SVGAGI come from the germline V gene. The germline V and J ends were trimmed by 0 bases and 4 bases, with 13 bases remaining between them. CDR3: CASSYSNSGGYEQYF. The CDR3 DNA sequence: TGTGCCAGCAGTTACTCGAACAGCGGAGGATACGAGCAGTACTTC.

This clonotype was seen many times. The chain joins TRBV6-1 to TRBJ2-1; D is perhaps TRBD2 (6 bases). The V and J ends lost 6 bases and 8 bases respectively, with 14 bases between them. The CDR3 extends over 13 amino acids. Germline V gives CDR1 MNHNS, CDR2 SASEGT. This CDR3 is CASRRISGDEQFF. As DNA, the CDR3 is TGTGCCAGCAGAAGAATTAGCGGCGATGAGCAGTTCTTC.

This clonotype has a count of ten or more. This sequence joins TRBV2 and TRBJ1-1; D ambiguous. V lost 6 bases and J lost 1, with 12 bases in between. This CDR3 comprises 14 residues. Germline CDR1 is SNHLY and CDR2 is FYNNEI. The CDR3 DNA sequence: TGTGCCAGCAGGACTGGGATTGGGAACACTGAAGCTTTCTTT. It translates to CASRTGIGNTEAFF.

This clonotype has a count of ten or more. CDR3 DNA: TGTGCCTGGAGTGTTCTCTACAGGACCTACGAGCAGTACTTC. Amino acids: CAWSVLYRTYEQYF. This chain joins TRBV30 and TRBJ2-7; D might be TRBD1 (5 bases). The germline V and J ends were trimmed by 0 bases and 2 bases, with 11 bases remaining between them. CDR1 and CDR2 from the germline V gene are GTSNPN and SVGIG (reference sequence). The CDR3 is made up of 14 amino acids. The full variable domain, completed using reference TRBV30 and TRBJ2-7, is SQTIHQWPATLVQPVGSPLSLECTVEGTSNPNLYWYRQAAGRGLQLLFYSVGIGQISSEVPQNLSASRPQDRQFILSSKKLLLSDSGFYLCAWSVLYRTYEQYFGPGTRLTVT.

This clonotype was seen more than once but under ten times. The CDR3 is CASSPPGLAGGVYNEQFF. The DNA for the CDR3 is TGTGCCAGCTCACCTCCCGGACTAGCGGGAGGGGTATACAATGAGCAGTTCTTC. The chain has TRBV18 and TRBJ2-1, with TRBD2 identical over 15 bases. V lost 3 bases and J lost 4; bases outside the gene matches: 7. CDR3 length: 18 residues. Germline V gene data show CDR1 as KGHSH and CDR2 as LQKENI.

V and J are TRBV7-3 and TRBJ2-3; possible D gene TRBD1, 6 bases. The CDR3 loop spans 14 amino acids. Germline-derived CDR1 and CDR2 are SGHTA and FQGTGA. Trimming took off 5 bases at V and 4 bases at J, with 13 bases between the two ends. The CDR3 loop is CASSTRAGADTQYF. The CDR3 nucleotides are TGTGCCAGCAGCACCCGGGCAGGGGCAGATACGCAGTATTTT.

The gene calls are TRBV3-1 and TRBJ1-2; 11 bases map to TRBD1. V was pared by 3 bases and J by 4 bases, with 4 bases of the junction left unmatched. CDR3 length: 15 amino acids. Per the germline V gene, CDR1 is LGHDT and CDR2 is YNNKEL (reference sequence). CDR3 amino acids: CASSHGQGASYGYTF. Here the CDR3 DNA reads TGTGCCAGCAGCCACGGACAGGGGGCGTCCTATGGCTACACCTTC.

The sample holds many counts of this clonotype. The chain couples TRBV15 to TRBJ1-5; 7 nucleotides match TRBD1. V was clipped by 5 bases and J by 0 bases; unmatched bases: 4. The CDR3 sequence is 15 residues long. Germline lookup yields CDR1 LNHNV and CDR2 YYDKDF (reference sequence). The DNA of the CDR3 is TGTGCCACCAGCGGGGGACAGAATAGCAATCAGCCCCAGCATTTT. Its protein is CATSGGQNSNQPQHF.

The sample holds many counts of this clonotype. The rearrangement uses TRBV3-1 and TRBJ1-1, with D unresolved. V dropped 2 bases and J dropped 3 bases, with 7 bases sitting between them. The CDR3 consists of 13 residues. CDR1 and CDR2 (germline): LGHDT, YNNKEL (reference sequence). Here the CDR3 DNA reads TGTGCCAGCAGCCAAAGGGCGGACACTGAAGCTTTCTTT. This sequence encodes CASSQRADTEAFF.

The chain employs TRBV5-8 and TRBJ1-5; TRBD1 might be the D (6 bases). Trimming stripped 7 bases from V and 0 bases from J, with 20 bases between. Germline CDR1 is SGHTS and CDR2 is YDEGEE. CDR3 length: 17 residues. CDR3 DNA sequence: TGTGCCAGCGGCGAGGACGACCAGGGGATTAGCAATCAGCCCCAGCATTTT. As protein: CASGEDDQGISNQPQHF.

With regard to this clonotype: Since a much larger clone is just one base distant, this may be a read error. The rearrangement uses TRBV28 and TRBJ1-1, with D perhaps matching TRBD1 (5 bases). The CDR3 contains 14 residues. Trimming took 2 bases from V and 7 from J, leaving 14 bases between them. Germline V gene sequence: CDR1 MDHEN, CDR2 SYDVKM. CDR3 nucleotides: TGTGCCAGCAGTTTAAATTTCGGGGCGAGTGAAGCTTTCTTT. Protein sequence: CASSLNFGASEAFF.

Ten or more counts support this clonotype. This chain connects TRBV7-8 to TRBJ2-7, with 7 bases identical to TRBD1. The CDR3 is 15 amino acids. Germline V gene data show CDR1 as SGHVS and CDR2 as FQNEAQ. With V trimmed by 2 bases and J by 3 bases, 7 bases remained unmatched. The CDR3 is CASSLRATGDYEQYF. CDR3 DNA: TGTGCCAGCAGCTTACGGGCCACAGGGGACTACGAGCAGTACTTC. The full variable domain, rest sourced from reference TRBV7-8 and TRBJ2-7, is GAGVSQSPRYKVAKRGQDVALRCDPISGHVSLFWYQQALGQGPEFLTYFQNEAQLDKSGLPSDRFFAERPEGSVSTLKIQRTQQEDSAVYLCASSLRATGDYEQYFGPGTRLTVT.

This clonotype was counted at least ten times. The chain uses TRBV2 and TRBJ1-2; TRBD1 matches at 8 bases. The CDR3 loop spans 15 amino acids. The trim removed 3 bases at V and 7 bases at J, leaving 10 bases unmatched. Germline assignment: CDR1 SNHLY and CDR2 FYNNEI. The CDR3 DNA is TGTGCCAGCAGTGACGGGAGGACAGGGCGGGTTGGCTACACCTTC. As protein: CASSDGRTGRVGYTF.

This clonotype occurred a few times. The chain joins TRBV27 to TRBJ1-6; D is uncertain. V was pared by 5 bases and J by 7 bases, with 12 bases between. CDR1 is MNHEY and CDR2 is SMNVEV in the germline V gene (reference sequence). CDR3 length equals 14 residues. This chain's CDR3 is CASSTPTRNSPLHF. Here the CDR3 DNA reads TGTGCCAGCAGTACGCCGACAAGGAATTCACCCCTCCACTTT.

This chain joins TRBV5-5 and TRBJ2-7, with TRBD2 identical over 11 bases. Germline CDR1 SGHKS, CDR2 YYEKEE (reference sequence). V lost 4 bases and J lost 5; bases outside the gene matches: 17. The CDR3 has 18 residues. The CDR3 reads CASSPFPGLAGGPNEQYF. The CDR3 coding sequence is TGTGCCAGCAGCCCCTTCCCGGGATTAGCGGGAGGGCCCAACGAGCAGTACTTC.

This clonotype appeared a few times. J is TRBJ2-2 and V is TRBV5-1; D tentatively reads TRBD1 or TRBD2 (5 bases each). Germline V lookup: CDR1 SGHRS, CDR2 YFSETQ. Trimming shortened V by 2 bases and J by 6 bases, and 20 bases separated the two germline ends. CDR3 length: 17 amino acids. CDR3 sequence: CASSFSPGGIDPGELFF. The DNA of the CDR3 is TGCGCCAGCAGCTTTTCGCCTGGGGGTATCGACCCCGGGGAGCTGTTTTTT.

This clonotype was counted ten times or more. The chain links TRBV7-6 to TRBJ2-3; 9 positions agree with TRBD2. Germline CDR1 and CDR2: SGHVS and FNYEAQ. V shed 5 bases, J shed 2 bases, and the junction held 8 bases outside the gene matches. The CDR3 totals 16 residues. CDR3 nucleotide sequence: TGTGCCAGCAGCCCCAGGGCTAGCGGGAACACAGATACGCAGTATTTT. Translation gives CASSPRASGNTDTQYF. Looking up the rest from reference TRBV7-6 and TRBJ2-3 gives the full variable domain: GAGVSQSPRYKVTKRGQDVALRCDPISGHVSLYWYRQALGQGPEFLTYFNYEAQQDKSGLPNDRFSAERPEGSISTLTIQRTEQRDSAMYRCASSPRASGNTDTQYFGPGTRLTVL.

The chain recombines TRBV7-8 with TRBJ2-1; D remains ambiguous. There are 14 residues in the CDR3. Trimming removed 1 base at V and 6 bases at J, with 10 bases between. CDR1 SGHVS and CDR2 FQNEAQ come from the germline V gene. Here the CDR3 reads CASSLGVVPNEQFF. DNA for the CDR3: TGTGCCAGCAGCTTAGGGGTAGTACCCAATGAGCAGTTCTTC.

The chain has TRBV5-1 and TRBJ2-2; no firm D call. CDR3 length equals 15 residues. V lost 4 bases, J lost 7 bases, and 17 bases lay in between. CDR1 is SGHRS, CDR2 YFSETQ, per germline. The DNA of the CDR3 is TGCGCCAGCAGCCCCGGCAGAGCTGACAACGGGGAGCTGTTTTTT. Encoded protein: CASSPGRADNGELFF.

As regards this clonotype: It may be a read error: a sequence one base away is much more abundant. The V gene is TRBV2, the J gene TRBJ2-3, with 9 nucleotides matching TRBD2. The CDR3 loop spans 13 amino acids. Germline CDR1 reads SNHLY; CDR2 reads FYNNEI. The CDR3 here is CASRLAEADTQCF. Here the CDR3 DNA reads TGTGCCAGTAGACTAGCGGAAGCAGATACGCAGTGTTTT.

This clonotype was seen only a few times. The V gene is TRBV18, the J gene TRBJ2-5; possibly TRBD1 for D (7 bases). The CDR3 loop spans 14 amino acids. Germline CDR1 and CDR2: KGHSH and LQKENI. Trimming removed 6 bases at V and 1 base at J, with 12 bases between. In nucleotides, the CDR3 is TGTGCCAGCTCGCGGGACAGCACCCAAGAGACCCAGTACTTC. It specifies CASSRDSTQETQYF.

The sample holds many counts of this clonotype. The chain links TRBV27 to TRBJ1-2; 8 bases align to TRBD1. Germline CDR1 reads MNHEY; CDR2 reads SMNVEV (reference sequence). This CDR3 contains 14 residues. Trimming took 7 bases from V and 8 from J; bases not matched to a gene: 12. The CDR3 reads CASTIIGQGIGYTF. CDR3 in DNA: TGTGCCAGCACCATTATCGGACAGGGCATCGGCTACACCTTC.